These T cell receptor beta chains were read from a single sample in a study of T cell responses to AZD1222 COVID-19 vaccine. Generated by immunoSEQ multiplex PCR, the TCRdb table keeps only in-frame clones and is missing some. The sample lists about 89,000 clones; 89% were seen once. The sample in question was peripheral blood, obtained 28 days after the second AZD1222 dose. All receptors come from an adult who received the AZD1222 COVID-19 vaccine. Both conserved end residues are part of each CDR3. The order of the fields is clone size, J gene, V gene, D gene, CDR3 protein, CDR3 DNA. The D gene is left open where the match is weak. Clone size is given for some rows only: seen once, a few or many times, or a class if the clone is expanded.

>-|TRBJ2-1|TRBV2|TRBD2
CARSGTSGGAGWNEQFF
TGTGCCAGATCCGGGACTAGCGGGGGGGCCGGGTGGAATGAGCAGTTCTTC
>-|TRBJ1-1|TRBV6-5|-
CASSYTANEAFF
TGTGCCAGCAGTTACACGGCCAACGAAGCTTTCTTT
>-|TRBJ2-7|TRBV6-4|TRBD1
CASSDSGGQGILEQYF
TGTGCCAGCAGTGACTCAGGGGGACAGGGTATCCTTGAGCAGTACTTC
>-|TRBJ1-3|TRBV4-1|-
CASSPLGLPGNTIYF
TGCGCCAGCAGCCCCCTCGGACTCCCTGGAAACACCATATATTTT
>-|TRBJ2-3|TRBV11-3|TRBD1
CASSLSAGGLTDTQYF
TGTGCCAGCAGTTTATCCGCAGGGGGTTTGACAGATACGCAGTATTTT
>-|TRBJ1-1|TRBV20-1|-
CSASGGRVTEAFF
TGCAGTGCTAGTGGGGGGCGCGTCACTGAAGCTTTCTTT
>-|TRBJ1-4|TRBV5-1|TRBD1
CASSFASDRGRDEKLFF
TGCGCCAGCAGCTTCGCTTCGGACAGGGGGCGGGATGAAAAACTGTTTTTT
>few|TRBJ1-1|TRBV28|TRBD1
CASSFSPQGVLYIFTMNTEAFF
TGTGCCAGCAGTTTCTCCCCCCAGGGGGTCCTATATATTTTTACTATGAACACTGAAGCTTTCTTT
>-|TRBJ1-2|TRBV28|-
CASSLGGHYTF
TGTGCCAGCAGTTTGGGGGGGCACTACACCTTC
>-|TRBJ1-1|TRBV19|-
CASIPGAYTEAFF
TGTGCCAGTATTCCAGGGGCTTACACTGAAGCTTTCTTT
>once|TRBJ2-1|TRBV19|TRBD2
CASTTASGESSYNEQFF
TGTGCCAGTACTACGGCTAGCGGGGAAAGCTCCTACAATGAGCAGTTCTTC
>-|TRBJ2-2|TRBV7-2|TRBD1
CASSFPSGQGDTGELFF
TGTGCCAGCAGCTTCCCCTCAGGACAGGGAGACACCGGGGAGCTGTTTTTT
>-|TRBJ2-7|TRBV5-1|TRBD1
CASSPGQGSSEQYF
TGCGCCAGCAGCCCGGGACAGGGTAGTTCCGAGCAGTACTTC
>-|TRBJ2-1|TRBV5-1|TRBD2
CASSPRLSGVHEQFF
TGCGCCAGCAGCCCGCGACTTAGCGGGGTTCATGAGCAGTTCTTC
>once|TRBJ2-7|TRBV3-1/TRBV3-2|TRBD1
CASRSPGQGGEQYF
TGTGCCAGCAGATCACCGGGACAGGGTGGCGAGCAGTACTTC
>-|TRBJ2-7|TRBV7-2|TRBD2
CASSSASGPAYEQYF
TGTGCCAGCAGCTCCGCTAGCGGGCCTGCCTACGAGCAGTACTTC
>-|TRBJ2-7|TRBV24-1|-
CATSDLHNRDYEQYF
TGTGCCACCAGTGATTTGCACAACAGAGACTACGAGCAGTACTTC
>-|TRBJ1-3|TRBV21-1|-
CASSTLPGTRGTNTIYF
TGTGCCAGCAGCACCTTACCCGGGACAAGGGGGACGAACACCATATATTTT
>-|TRBJ1-5|TRBV19|TRBD1
CASSTFTGAAVPQHF
TGTGCCAGTAGTACCTTTACAGGGGCCGCCGTCCCCCAGCATTTT
>-|TRBJ1-1|TRBV11-2|-
CASSYGLPGEAFF
TGTGCCAGCAGCTACGGGCTTCCCGGTGAAGCTTTCTTT
>-|TRBJ1-1|TRBV7-3|TRBD1
CASSARQGAEAFF
TGTGCCAGCAGCGCCCGACAGGGGGCGGAAGCTTTCTTT
>-|TRBJ1-5|TRBV7-8|TRBD1
CASSSSRGPGQPQHF
TGTGCCAGCAGCTCTTCCAGGGGGCCAGGTCAGCCCCAGCATTTT
>once|TRBJ2-7|TRBV5-4|TRBD2
CASSIRGLAGGLRHHEQYF
TGTGCCAGCAGCATCCGGGGACTAGCGGGGGGGCTACGTCACCACGAGCAGTACTTC
>once|TRBJ2-4|TRBV4-2|TRBD2
CASSQDSATSGGLAKNIQYF
TGTGCCAGCAGCCAAGATTCCGCTACTAGCGGGGGACTAGCCAAAAACATTCAGTACTTC
>-|TRBJ1-5|TRBV30|-
CAWSVLDGSDNRAQHF
TGTGCCTGGAGTGTACTCGACGGATCCGATAATCGAGCCCAGCATTTT
>-|TRBJ1-1|TRBV6-2/TRBV6-3|TRBD1
CASSEGAGSLWNTEAFF
TGTGCCAGCAGTGAGGGGGCTGGGTCATTATGGAACACTGAAGCTTTCTTT
>-|TRBJ1-2|TRBV18|TRBD1
CASSRQGDYGYTF
TGTGCCAGCTCACGGCAGGGGGACTATGGCTACACCTTC
>-|TRBJ1-4|TRBV14|-
CASSQGLIGGEKLFF
TGTGCCAGCAGCCAAGGCCTAATAGGGGGTGAAAAACTGTTTTTT
>-|TRBJ1-2|TRBV6-2/TRBV6-3|-
CASSYYLYGYTF
TGTGCCAGCAGTTACTATCTATATGGCTACACCTTC
>-|TRBJ1-1|TRBV28|TRBD1
CASSSLPGQGANVNTEAFF
TGTGCCAGCAGTTCTTTACCGGGACAGGGGGCGAATGTGAACACTGAAGCTTTCTTT
>-|TRBJ1-2|TRBV30|-
CAWGGHGGYTF
TGTGCCTGGGGAGGACATGGCGGCTACACCTTC
>-|TRBJ1-4|TRBV19|-
CASSIQRPNEKLFF
TGTGCCAGTAGTATACAGAGACCCAATGAAAAACTGTTTTTT
>once|TRBJ2-7|TRBV11-2|TRBD1
CASSLGWTGQTYEQYF
TGTGCCAGCAGCTTAGGTTGGACAGGGCAAACCTACGAGCAGTACTTC
>-|TRBJ2-3|TRBV6-4|TRBD2
CASSDLRTSCQTRRAWKITDTQYF
TGTGCCAGCAGTGACCTTCGGACTAGCTGTCAGACTCGCCGGGCGTGGAAAATCACAGATACGCAGTATTTT
>-|TRBJ2-3|TRBV7-9|TRBD1
CASGRTRTGGLDTQYF
TGTGCCAGCGGAAGGACTCGGACAGGGGGCCTAGATACGCAGTATTTT
>-|TRBJ1-1|TRBV27|-
CASSLLNGATEAFF
TGTGCCAGCAGTTTACTCAACGGGGCCACTGAAGCTTTCTTT
>-|TRBJ1-2|TRBV6-5|TRBD1
CASSLQGAANYGYTF
TGTGCCAGCAGTTTACAGGGGGCGGCTAACTATGGCTACACCTTC
>-|TRBJ2-3|TRBV5-4|TRBD2
CASSWGTGAGGGTDTQYF
TGTGCCAGCAGCTGGGGAACCGGAGCGGGGGGTGGCACAGATACGCAGTATTTT
>-|TRBJ1-6|TRBV6-4|-
CASSEFPQERYNSPLHF
TGTGCCAGCAGTGAGTTCCCCCAAGAGCGCTATAATTCACCCCTCCACTTT
>-|TRBJ2-7|TRBV6-5|-
CASSYSIGEVGLEQYF
TGTGCCAGCAGTTACTCGATTGGGGAAGTGGGGCTCGAGCAGTACTTC
>-|TRBJ1-1|TRBV19|-
CASSSRTANTEAFF
TGTGCCAGTAGTTCCCGGACAGCGAACACTGAAGCTTTCTTT
>-|TRBJ1-6|TRBV10-1|-
CASSEPQEWGKRPPLHF
TGCGCCAGCAGTGAGCCCCAGGAGTGGGGAAAGAGGCCACCCCTCCACTTT
>-|TRBJ2-1|TRBV18|TRBD2
CASSPRSSGDNEQFF
TGTGCCAGCTCACCACGGTCTAGCGGGGACAATGAGCAGTTCTTC
>-|TRBJ1-6|TRBV5-6|TRBD1
CASSGPLTTGRNSPLHF
TGTGCCAGCAGCGGCCCCCTTACGACAGGGAGGAATTCACCCCTCCACTTT
>-|TRBJ1-2|TRBV2|TRBD1
CASSDRRTGIGYGYTF
TGTGCCAGCAGTGACCGGCGGACAGGGATTGGCTATGGCTACACCTTC
>-|TRBJ2-1|TRBV6-4|-
CASSEGTGPSNEQFF
TGTGCCAGCAGCGAAGGAACAGGCCCGAGCAATGAGCAGTTCTTC
>-|TRBJ2-1|TRBV24-1|-
CATSDSDTEQFF
TGTGCCACCAGTGATTCTGACACGGAGCAGTTCTTC
>-|TRBJ1-5|TRBV29-1|-
CSVVTVNSNQPQHF
TGCAGCGTGGTGACAGTTAATAGCAATCAGCCCCAGCATTTT
>once|TRBJ1-1|TRBV27|TRBD1
CASSPGGETEAFF
TGTGCCAGCAGCCCAGGGGGGGAAACTGAAGCTTTCTTT
>-|TRBJ2-5|TRBV5-5|-
CGVVEPATRETQYF
TGTGGGGTCGTAGAGCCAGCGACCCGGGAGACCCAGTACTTC
>-|TRBJ1-2|TRBV6-5|-
CASSYVGGGYTF
TGTGCCAGCAGTTATGTCGGTGGTGGCTACACCTTC
>-|TRBJ1-2|TRBV5-1|TRBD1
CASSFGQGTKGYTF
TGCGCCAGCAGCTTCGGACAGGGGACGAAAGGCTACACCTTC
>-|TRBJ2-5|TRBV20-1|-
CSASPLRNQETQYF
TGCAGTGCTAGTCCCTTGAGAAACCAAGAGACCCAGTACTTC
>-|TRBJ1-6|TRBV2|-
CASILIPSYNSPLHF
TGTGCCAGCATTCTGATTCCCTCCTATAATTCACCCCTCCACTTT
>-|TRBJ1-1|TRBV21-1|-
CALSKEFTLTVNTEAFF
TGTGCCCTCAGCAAAGAATTTACTTTAACGGTGAACACTGAAGCTTTCTTT
>-|TRBJ1-4|TRBV28|-
CASSSTNEKLFF
TGTGCCAGCAGTTCTACTAATGAAAAACTGTTTTTT
>medium-sized|TRBJ1-1|TRBV29-1|TRBD1
CSSRQGDTEAFF
TGCAGCTCCCGACAGGGAGACACTGAAGCTTTCTTT
>medium-sized|TRBJ1-5|TRBV27|-
CASRGQPNQPQHF
TGTGCCAGCAGAGGGCAGCCCAATCAGCCCCAGCATTTT
>once|TRBJ1-4|TRBV10-3|TRBD1
CAISDAGQELFF
TGTGCCATCAGTGACGCGGGACAGGAACTGTTTTTT
>-|TRBJ1-2|TRBV2|-
CASSSNPGQSPYGYTF
TGTGCCAGCAGTTCTAACCCTGGACAGTCCCCGTATGGCTACACCTTC